The 6 T cell receptor beta chains below all came from one sample that was sequenced in a study of cytomegalovirus exposure and HLA in healthy donors listed by TCRdb under 2017. Library prep was done by the immunoSEQ multiplex PCR assay. For the multiplex PCR, a mixture combining 60 forward primers for TCR Vbeta segments and 13 reverse primers for TCR Jbeta segments was used. TCRdb mirrors the immuneACCESS table, restricted to in-frame sequences. Some clones are absent from its copies; in checked studies, under half trace to an unresolved V gene, and the reason for the others is unknown. This sample lists 110,000 to 150,000 clones; roughly 9.7% were detected once. Together, the top ten hold 1.8% of the sample. Sequenced sample: PBMCs. The receptors originated from a man aged 50-59 years in good health and CMV-seronegative.

In this sample, this clone turned up a few times. V and J are TRBV1 and TRBJ2-7; the table calls TRBD2, which could not be checked here. TRBV1 constitutes a pseudogene. The CDR3 runs 21 residues. CDR3 nucleotides: TGCACCAGCAGCCTCTCCATTCACTTCGCTATAGCGGGAGCCCTTATCCACGAGCAGTACTTC. It encodes CTSSLSIHFAIAGALIHEQYF.

Only a few counts were recorded for this clone. The chain combines TRBV30 with TRBJ2-3; 9 bases fit TRBD2. Germline V gene sequence: CDR1 GTSNPN, CDR2 SVGIG (reference sequence). V shed 0 bases and J 3 bases; nucleotides not matched to a gene: 4. The CDR3 sequence is 15 residues long. The CDR3 spells CAWSVRGRDTDTQYF. CDR3 DNA sequence: TGTGCCTGGAGTGTCCGCGGGAGGGATACAGATACGCAGTATTTT.

The chain carries TRBV11-2 and TRBJ2-5, with 10 bases that match TRBD1. The CDR3 is 15 residues long. The germline V gene has CDR1 SGHAT and CDR2 FQNNGV. Trimming took 1 base from V and 1 from J; bases not matched to a gene: 0. The CDR3, as DNA: TGTGCCAGCAGCTTAGGGGACAGGGGCCAAGAGACCCAGTACTTC. Translation: CASSLGDRGQETQYF.

V gene TRBV10-1 combines with J gene TRBJ1-1; TRBD1 matches at 7 bases. CDR3 length: 15 residues. V was pared by 6 bases and J by 0 bases, with 7 bases of the junction left unmatched. The germline CDR1 and CDR2 sequences are WNHNN and SYGVQD (reference sequence). The CDR3 region has the DNA TGCGCCAGCAGCGAGACAGGGTTGGTGAACACTGAAGCTTTCTTT. It encodes CASSETGLVNTEAFF.

The chain is built from TRBV28 and TRBJ2-1, with D perhaps TRBD2 (10 bases). This CDR3 has 20 amino acids. CDR1 and CDR2 from the germline V gene are MDHEN and SYDVKM. V lost 6 bases, J lost 15 bases, and 42 bases lay in between. CDR3 coding DNA: TGTGCCAGCAGAAGGCTACCGGGACAGGGAGAGGATGCTAGCGGGAGTGAGGGGTTCTTC. This encodes CASRRLPGQGEDASGSEGFF.

This clone was recorded a few times. J is TRBJ1-4 and V is TRBV11-1; TRBD1 matches 9 bases. Germline loops: CDR1 SGHAT, CDR2 FQDESV (reference sequence). The J segment lost 8 bases and the V segment lost 5 bases, leaving 3 bases of the junction unmatched. CDR3 size: 13 residues. The CDR3 DNA reads as TGTGCCAGCAGCCTAGGGACAGGGGAAAAACTGTTTTTT. It translates to CASSLGTGEKLFF.